These 5 T cell receptor beta chains share one sample of origin, sequenced in a study of tumor and adjacent non-tumor tissue in lung cancer. No cell sorting was done before RNA was extracted from the tissue. Three rounds of nested PCR, following a modified ARM-PCR protocol, produced the TCRbeta library. TCRdb re-analysed the multiplex PCR reads in MiXCR, keeping a single row per CDR3 protein. Seen here are tens of thousands of distinct CDR3 sequences, roughly 70% observed once, and the top ten hold around 20%. The sample was lung tumor tissue. The receptor set was obtained from a man in his 60s with non-small cell lung cancer.

To note about this clonotype: Being one base from a much bigger clone, this may be a read error. This chain connects TRBV28 to TRBJ2-1; 8 nucleotides match TRBD2. Germline V lookup: CDR1 MDHEN, CDR2 SYDVKM. The CDR3 has 16 amino acids. V shed 5 bases, J shed 6 bases, and the junction held 12 bases outside the gene matches. The CDR3 here is CASSRRGAGVSNEQFF. In DNA form, the CDR3 reads TGTGCCAGCAGTAGGAGGGGAGCGGGAGTTAGCAATGAGCAGTTCTTC.

This clonotype showed up just once. The CDR3 region has the DNA TGTGCCAGCAGTAAGGAGGGGGGGCTCAATGAGCAGTTCTTC. Its protein product is CASSKEGGLNEQFF. The chain employs TRBV12-3 or TRBV12-4 and TRBJ2-1, with D perhaps matching TRBD2 (7 bases). The germline V and J ends were trimmed by 5 bases and 6 bases, with 14 bases remaining between them. The CDR3 runs to 14 residues.

This clonotype was recorded at least ten times. The chain couples TRBV4-2 to TRBJ2-6; TRBD2 might be the D (5 bases). Trimming pared 1 base from V and 0 bases from J, leaving 19 bases between. From germline, CDR1 is LGHNA and CDR2 YNFKEQ. The CDR3 is 20 residues long. The CDR3 region has the DNA TGTGCCAGCAGCCAAGGGTCCCCCGGGATAAACCCCTCTGGGGCCAACGTCCTGACTTTC. Translating gives CASSQGSPGINPSGANVLTF.

This clonotype was detected once. Being one base from a much bigger clone, this may be a read error. The gene calls are TRBV29-1 and TRBJ2-3, with no clear D. This CDR3 region has 13 residues. Germline assignment: CDR1 SQVTM and CDR2 ANQGSEA. This CDR3 is CSVVVISTVTQYF. CDR3 coding DNA: TGCAGCGTTGTTGTAATTAGCACAGTTACGCAGTATTTT.

Worth noting for this clonotype: This may stem from a read error, because a much larger clone lies one nucleotide away. The chain links TRBV6-5 to TRBJ2-7; 10 bases align to TRBD1. The CDR3 runs 19 residues. V dropped 6 bases and J dropped 5; count of bases not matched to a gene: 22. Germline lookup yields CDR1 MNHEY and CDR2 SVGAGI. The CDR3 region is CASRGISVATGGIGDEQYF. The CDR3 region has the DNA TGTGCCAGCAGGGGCATTTCGGTCGCGACAGGGGGCATCGGGGACGAGCAGTACTTC.